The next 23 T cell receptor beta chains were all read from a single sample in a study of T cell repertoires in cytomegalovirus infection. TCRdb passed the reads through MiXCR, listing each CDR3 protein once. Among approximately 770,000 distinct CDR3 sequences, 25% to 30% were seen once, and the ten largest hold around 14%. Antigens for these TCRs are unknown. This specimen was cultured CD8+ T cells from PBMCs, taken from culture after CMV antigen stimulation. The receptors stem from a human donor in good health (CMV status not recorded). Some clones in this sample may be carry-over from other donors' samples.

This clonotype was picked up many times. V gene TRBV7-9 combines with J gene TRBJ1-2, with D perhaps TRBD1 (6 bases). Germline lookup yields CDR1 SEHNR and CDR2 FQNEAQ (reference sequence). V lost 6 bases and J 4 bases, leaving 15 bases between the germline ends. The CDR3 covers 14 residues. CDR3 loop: CASSGGALAYGYTF. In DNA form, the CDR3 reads TGTGCCAGCAGTGGGGGGGCCCTCGCCTATGGCTACACCTTC.

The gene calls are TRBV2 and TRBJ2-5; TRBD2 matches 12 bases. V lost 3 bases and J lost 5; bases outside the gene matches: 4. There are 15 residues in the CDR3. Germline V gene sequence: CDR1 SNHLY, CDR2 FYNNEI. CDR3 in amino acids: CASSELAGGRETQYF. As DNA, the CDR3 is TGTGCCAGCAGTGAGCTAGCGGGGGGGAGGGAGACCCAGTACTTC.

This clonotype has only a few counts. The CDR3 nucleotides read TGTGCCAGCAGTGGGGGGGAAAGCAATCAGCCCCAGCATTTT. The encoded protein is CASSGGESNQPQHF. The V and J genes are TRBV2 and TRBJ1-5, with D maybe TRBD1 (5 bases). Germline CDR1 reads SNHLY; CDR2 reads FYNNEI. This CDR3 spans 14 amino acids. Trimming removed 4 bases at V and 1 base at J, with 8 bases between.

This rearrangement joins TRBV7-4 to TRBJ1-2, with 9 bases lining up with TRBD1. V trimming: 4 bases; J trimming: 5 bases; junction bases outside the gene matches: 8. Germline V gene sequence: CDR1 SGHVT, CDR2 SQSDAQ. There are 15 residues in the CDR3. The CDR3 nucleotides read TGTGCCAGCAGCTCCCTGGACAGGGGATTATATGGCTACACCTTC. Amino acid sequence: CASSSLDRGLYGYTF. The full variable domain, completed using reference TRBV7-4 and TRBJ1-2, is GAGVSQSPRYKVAKRGRDVALRCDSISGHVTLYWYRQTLGQGSEVLTYSQSDAQRDKSGRPSGRFSAERPERSVSTLKIQRTEQGDSAVYLCASSSLDRGLYGYTFGSGTRLTVV.

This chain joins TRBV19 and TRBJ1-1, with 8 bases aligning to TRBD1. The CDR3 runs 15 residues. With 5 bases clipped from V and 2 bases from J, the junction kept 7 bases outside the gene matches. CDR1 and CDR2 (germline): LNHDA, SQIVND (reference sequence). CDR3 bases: TGTGCCAGTAGTCCCGTGACAGGGGCAAACACTGAAGCTTTCTTT. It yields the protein CASSPVTGANTEAFF.

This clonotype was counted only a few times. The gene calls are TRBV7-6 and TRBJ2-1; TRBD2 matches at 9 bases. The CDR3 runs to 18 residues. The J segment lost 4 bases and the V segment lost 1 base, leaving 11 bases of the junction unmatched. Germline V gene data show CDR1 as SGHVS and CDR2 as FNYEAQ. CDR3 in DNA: TGTGCCAGCAGCTTAGAGTGGGGTAGCGGGGGCCCATACAATGAGCAGTTCTTC. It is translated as CASSLEWGSGGPYNEQFF.

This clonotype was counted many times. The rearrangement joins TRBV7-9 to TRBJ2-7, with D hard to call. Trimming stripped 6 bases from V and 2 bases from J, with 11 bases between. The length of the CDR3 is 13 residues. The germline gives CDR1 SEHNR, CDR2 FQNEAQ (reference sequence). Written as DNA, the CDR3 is TGTGCCAGCAGACCTGATAGAACCTACGAGCAGTACTTC. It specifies CASRPDRTYEQYF.

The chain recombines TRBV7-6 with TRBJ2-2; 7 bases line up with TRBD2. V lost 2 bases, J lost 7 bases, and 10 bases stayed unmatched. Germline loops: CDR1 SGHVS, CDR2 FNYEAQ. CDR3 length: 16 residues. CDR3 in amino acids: CASSLSDGRYGGELFF. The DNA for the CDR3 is TGTGCCAGCAGCTTAAGTGACGGGAGGTACGGCGGGGAGCTGTTTTTT.

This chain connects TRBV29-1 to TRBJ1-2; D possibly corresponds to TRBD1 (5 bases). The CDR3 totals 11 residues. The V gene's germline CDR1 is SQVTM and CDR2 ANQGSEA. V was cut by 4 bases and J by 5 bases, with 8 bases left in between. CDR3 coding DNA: TGCAGCGTTGCCTCAGGGTATGGCTACACCTTC. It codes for CSVASGYGYTF. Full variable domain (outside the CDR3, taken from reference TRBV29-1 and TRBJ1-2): SAVISQKPSRDICQRGTSLTIQCQVDSQVTMMFWYRQQPGQSLTLIATANQGSEATYESGFVIDKFPISRPNLTFSTLTVSNMSPEDSSIYLCSVASGYGYTFGSGTRLTVV.

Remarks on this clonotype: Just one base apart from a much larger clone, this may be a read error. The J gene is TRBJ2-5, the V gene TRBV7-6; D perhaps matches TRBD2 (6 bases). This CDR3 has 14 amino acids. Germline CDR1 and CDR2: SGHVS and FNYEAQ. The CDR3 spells CVSSLGDWGETQYF. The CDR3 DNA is TGTGTCAGCAGCTTGGGGGACTGGGGAGAGACCCAGTACTTC. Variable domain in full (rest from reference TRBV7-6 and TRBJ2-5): GAGVSQSPRYKVTKRGQDVALRCDPISGHVSLYWYRQALGQGPEFLTYFNYEAQQDKSGLPNDRFSAERPEGSISTLTIQRTEQRDSAMYRCVSSLGDWGETQYFGPGTRLLVL.

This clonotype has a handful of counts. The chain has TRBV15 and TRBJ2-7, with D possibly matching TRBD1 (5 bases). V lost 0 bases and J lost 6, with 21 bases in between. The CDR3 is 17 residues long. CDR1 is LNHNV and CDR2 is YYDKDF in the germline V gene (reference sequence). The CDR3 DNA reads TGTGCCACCAGCAGAGATTCATCCCGGCAGGGCCACCTCGAGCAGTACTTC. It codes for CATSRDSSRQGHLEQYF.

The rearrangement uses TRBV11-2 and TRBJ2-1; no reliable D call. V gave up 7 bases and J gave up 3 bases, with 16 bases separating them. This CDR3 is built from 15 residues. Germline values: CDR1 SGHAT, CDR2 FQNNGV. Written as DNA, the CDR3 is TGTGCCAGCACCATCGAGCGTTTGGGCTACAATGAGCAGTTCTTC. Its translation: CASTIERLGYNEQFF.

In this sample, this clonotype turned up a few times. Written as DNA, the CDR3 is TGTGCCAGCAGTGATTGGGCAGATGAGCAGTTCTTC. Protein: CASSDWADEQFF. The chain has TRBV2 and TRBJ2-1; no clear D gene. Trimming took off 3 bases at V and 8 bases at J, with 8 bases between the two ends. CDR1 and CDR2 (germline): SNHLY, FYNNEI. The length of the CDR3 is 12 residues.

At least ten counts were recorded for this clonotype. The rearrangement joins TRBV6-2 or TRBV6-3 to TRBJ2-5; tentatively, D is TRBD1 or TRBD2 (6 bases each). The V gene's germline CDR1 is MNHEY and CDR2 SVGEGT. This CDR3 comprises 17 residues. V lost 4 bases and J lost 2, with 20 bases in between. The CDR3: CASSWLLGTRGQETQYF. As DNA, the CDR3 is TGTGCCAGCAGTTGGCTCCTCGGGACACGGGGGCAAGAGACCCAGTACTTC.

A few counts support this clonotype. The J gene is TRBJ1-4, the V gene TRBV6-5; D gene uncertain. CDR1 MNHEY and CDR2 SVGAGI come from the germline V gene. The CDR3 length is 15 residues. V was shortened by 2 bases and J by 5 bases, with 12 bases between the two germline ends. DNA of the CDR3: TGTGCCAGCAGTTACCGGGCCGTGATAAATGAAAAACTGTTTTTT. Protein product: CASSYRAVINEKLFF.

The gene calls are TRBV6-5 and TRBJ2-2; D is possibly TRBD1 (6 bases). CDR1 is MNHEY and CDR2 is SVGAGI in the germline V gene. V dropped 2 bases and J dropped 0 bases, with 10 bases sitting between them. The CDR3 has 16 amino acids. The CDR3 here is CASSYLRTANTGELFF. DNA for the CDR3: TGTGCCAGCAGTTACCTAAGGACAGCGAACACCGGGGAGCTGTTTTTT.

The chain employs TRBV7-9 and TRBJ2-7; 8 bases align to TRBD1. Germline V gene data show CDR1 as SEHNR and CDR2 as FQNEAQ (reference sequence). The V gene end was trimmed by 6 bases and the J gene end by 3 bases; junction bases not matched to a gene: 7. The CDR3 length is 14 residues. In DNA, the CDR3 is TGTGCCAGCAGGAAGGACAGGGTGAACTACGAGCAGTACTTC. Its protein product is CASRKDRVNYEQYF.

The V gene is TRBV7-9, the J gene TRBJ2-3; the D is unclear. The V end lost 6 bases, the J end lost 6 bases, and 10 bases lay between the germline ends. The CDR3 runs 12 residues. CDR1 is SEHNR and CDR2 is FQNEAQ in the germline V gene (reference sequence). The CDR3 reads CASSGELDTQYF. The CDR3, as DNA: TGTGCCAGCAGTGGCGAGCTGGATACGCAGTATTTT.

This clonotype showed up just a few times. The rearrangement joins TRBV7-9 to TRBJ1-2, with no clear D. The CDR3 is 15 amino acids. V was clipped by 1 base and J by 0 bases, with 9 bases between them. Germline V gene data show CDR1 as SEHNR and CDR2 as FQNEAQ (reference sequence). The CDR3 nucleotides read TGTGCCAGCAGCTTAGGAGTTAAAGCTAACTATGGCTACACCTTC. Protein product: CASSLGVKANYGYTF.

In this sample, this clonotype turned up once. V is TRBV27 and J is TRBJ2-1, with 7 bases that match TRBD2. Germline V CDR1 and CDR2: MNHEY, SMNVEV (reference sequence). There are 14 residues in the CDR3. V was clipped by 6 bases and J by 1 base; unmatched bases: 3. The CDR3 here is CASRRGGSYNEQFF. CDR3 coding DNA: TGTGCCAGCAGACGCGGGGGTTCCTACAATGAGCAGTTCTTC.

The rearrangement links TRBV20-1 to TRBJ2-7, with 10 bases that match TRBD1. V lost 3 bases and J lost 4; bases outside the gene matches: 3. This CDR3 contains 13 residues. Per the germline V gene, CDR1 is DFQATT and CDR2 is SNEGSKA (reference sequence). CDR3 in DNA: TGCAGTGCTAGCTGGACAGGGGGATACGAGCAGTACGTC. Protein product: CSASWTGGYEQYV.

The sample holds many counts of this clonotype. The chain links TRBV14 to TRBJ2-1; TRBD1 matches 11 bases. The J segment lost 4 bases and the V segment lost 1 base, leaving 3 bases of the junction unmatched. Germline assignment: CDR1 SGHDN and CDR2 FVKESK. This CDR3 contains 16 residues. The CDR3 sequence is CASSQVGQGAYNEQFF. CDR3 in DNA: TGTGCCAGCAGCCAAGTTGGACAGGGGGCGTACAATGAGCAGTTCTTC.

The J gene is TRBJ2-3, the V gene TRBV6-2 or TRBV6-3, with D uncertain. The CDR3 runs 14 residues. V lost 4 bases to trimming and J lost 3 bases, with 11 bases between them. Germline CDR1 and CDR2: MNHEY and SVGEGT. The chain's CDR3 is CASSWQLGTDTQYF. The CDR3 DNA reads TGTGCCAGCAGTTGGCAGCTAGGGACAGATACGCAGTATTTT.